This T cell receptor beta chain originates from a study of OX40 agonist ivuxolimab in advanced cancers. Whole-study findings and limits: The investigators did not determine what antigen specificity the expanded peripheral T cells had.

A word on this clone: The target antigen is unknown.

Sequenced by immunoSEQ multiplex PCR; TCRdb stores in-frame clones only, minus some. Among about 61,000 clones listed, over 80% were seen once. V was clipped by 8 bases and J by 3 bases, with 14 bases between them. The germline CDR1 and CDR2 sequences are MDHEN and SYDVKM. This CDR3 is 14 amino acids long. The V gene is TRBV28, the J gene TRBJ2-4, with unresolved D. The sequencing here drew on CD4+ or CD8+ T cells sorted from blood, taken in a trial of the OX40 agonist ivuxolimab. The receptor's source is an adult with an advanced solid tumor such as melanoma, head and neck, liver or kidney cancer. As DNA, the CDR3 is TGTGCCAGCGGGTTAGCCACGGGCAAAAACATTCAGTACTTC. Translating gives CASGLATGKNIQYF.